One sample yielded the 13 T cell receptor beta chains listed below, sequenced in a study of T cells in Graves' hyperthyroidism and ophthalmopathy. TCR beta CDR3 sequences were amplified from RNA transcripts. Initially, a first-round RT-PCR of the TCR CDR3 employed the HTBI primer set. TCRdb re-derived calls from the multiplex PCR reads in MiXCR, one entry per CDR3 protein. The table lists hundreds of thousands of distinct CDR3 sequences, about 15% of them singletons. Specimen: blood. The receptors derive from a woman aged 40 to 49 with Graves' ophthalmopathy.

There are many counts of this clonotype. J is TRBJ1-5 and V is TRBV30; 10 bases align to TRBD1. CDR3 length: 12 residues. V lost 5 bases and J lost 5; bases outside the gene matches: 0. Germline V lookup: CDR1 GTSNPN, CDR2 SVGIG (reference sequence). This chain's CDR3 is CAWDRGHQPQHF. Written as DNA, the CDR3 is TGTGCCTGGGACAGGGGGCATCAGCCCCAGCATTTT.

V usage is TRBV2 and J usage is TRBJ2-7, with 8 bases lining up with TRBD2. V trimming: 10 bases; J trimming: 7 bases; junction bases outside the gene matches: 12. Germline-derived CDR1 and CDR2 are SNHLY and FYNNEI. The CDR3 is 13 amino acids. CDR3 bases: TGTGCCACCTATAGCGGGGAAGGTCGGGAGCAGTACTTC. This translates into CATYSGEGREQYF.

This clonotype has ten or more counts. This chain links TRBV28 with TRBJ2-5; 7 bases are shared with TRBD1. The CDR3 is 17 amino acids. The trim removed 7 bases at V and 0 bases at J, leaving 14 bases unmatched. CDR1 is MDHEN, CDR2 SYDVKM, per germline. CDR3 amino acids: CASIPAIGTAYQETQYF. DNA for the CDR3: TGTGCCAGCATACCAGCCATCGGGACAGCGTACCAAGAGACCCAGTACTTC.

The V call is TRBV7-2, the J call TRBJ1-2; D might be TRBD1 (5 bases). Trimming took off 7 bases at V and 3 bases at J, with 15 bases between the two ends. Germline V lookup: CDR1 SGHTA, CDR2 FQGNSA. CDR3 length: 14 amino acids. In DNA form, the CDR3 reads TGTGCCAGCATAAAAGGGGAGGTTGACTATGGCTACACCTTC. Its protein product is CASIKGEVDYGYTF.

The sample holds a few counts of this clonotype. CDR3 loop: CASSGHRDLNQPQHF. Here the CDR3 DNA reads TGTGCCAGCAGCGGGCACCGGGACTTAAATCAGCCCCAGCATTTT. The J gene is TRBJ1-5, the V gene TRBV28; tentatively, D is TRBD1 (5 bases). Per the germline V gene, CDR1 is MDHEN and CDR2 is SYDVKM. The CDR3 is made up of 15 amino acids. Trimming took 6 bases from V and 4 from J, leaving 16 bases between them.

This clonotype was found many times. V usage is TRBV6-1 and J usage is TRBJ2-7; D might be TRBD1 (5 bases). The CDR3 extends over 11 amino acids. From germline, CDR1 is MNHNS and CDR2 SASEGT. Trimming stripped 6 bases from V and 6 bases from J, with 9 bases between. The CDR3 sequence: CASSRQGEQYF. In DNA, the CDR3 is TGTGCCAGCAGCCGTCAGGGCGAGCAGTACTTC.

The chain is built from TRBV12-3 or TRBV12-4 and TRBJ1-1, with D perhaps matching TRBD1 (5 bases). This CDR3 is built from 15 residues. V lost 5 bases and J 1 base, leaving 14 bases between the germline ends. The CDR3 coding sequence is TGTGCCAGCAGTCCTTACGGGGCAGGGAACACTGAAGCTTTCTTT. Translating gives CASSPYGAGNTEAFF.

CDR3 sequence reads: CASTSGTTNTGELFF. CDR3 bases: TGTGCCAGCACCTCGGGGACAACGAACACCGGGGAGCTGTTTTTT. The chain recombines TRBV5-5 with TRBJ2-2, with D possibly matching TRBD1 (6 bases). The CDR3 length is 15 residues. Trimming stripped 6 bases from V and 0 bases from J, with 12 bases between. CDR1 is SGHKS, CDR2 YYEKEE, per germline (reference sequence).

This clonotype came up many times. The chain carries TRBV4-3 and TRBJ2-2; 7 nucleotides agree with TRBD2. V was clipped by 2 bases and J by 2 bases; unmatched bases: 8. Germline V gene data show CDR1 as LGHNA and CDR2 as YSLEER. This CDR3 is 17 amino acids long. The DNA of the CDR3 is TGCGCCAGCAGCCAAAACCGACTAGCCCTTAACACCGGGGAGCTGTTTTTT. As protein: CASSQNRLALNTGELFF.

This chain joins TRBV29-1 and TRBJ2-4, with 8 positions matching TRBD1. Trimming cost V 4 bases and J 2 bases; bases outside gene matches: 4. The CDR3 runs 14 residues. Germline CDR1 reads SQVTM; CDR2 reads ANQGSEA. The CDR3 loop reads CSVAGGQTKNIQYF. The CDR3 DNA sequence: TGCAGCGTTGCAGGGGGCCAAACCAAAAACATTCAGTACTTC.

This clonotype was observed at least ten times. The chain carries TRBV19 and TRBJ1-2, with D unresolved. The CDR3 is 11 residues long. Germline-derived CDR1 and CDR2 are LNHDA and SQIVND (reference sequence). The V end was cut by 8 bases, the J end by 2 bases, with 6 bases between. In DNA form, the CDR3 reads TGTGCCAGTCGACACAACTATGGCTACACCTTC. It is translated as CASRHNYGYTF.

This clonotype was counted ten times or more. CDR3 DNA: TGTGCCAGCAGTTCGGGAGCGGGAGGGAACGAGCAGTACTTC. It yields the protein CASSSGAGGNEQYF. The chain carries TRBV6-2 or TRBV6-3 and TRBJ2-7; 10 bases fit TRBD2. Trimming took 4 bases from V and 5 from J; bases not matched to a gene: 5. The CDR3 loop spans 14 amino acids. Germline loops: CDR1 MNHEY, CDR2 SVGEGT.

The chain has TRBV30 and TRBJ1-2; perhaps TRBD1 as D (6 bases). Looked up from germline, CDR1 is GTSNPN and CDR2 is SVGIG (reference sequence). CDR3 length: 14 residues. Trimming removed 0 bases from V and 12 bases from J, with 20 bases in between. CDR3 sequence (DNA): TGTGCCTGGAGTGTACGAGTGGACAGTGTTTTAAACACCTTC. It yields the protein CAWSVRVDSVLNTF.